This T cell receptor beta chain was profiled in a study of vaccination and CD4 T cells after COVID-19. As for the study in general: Samples were taken after vaccination, a median of approximately 70 days after dose two, with a range of 14 to 241.

A remark on this clonotype: The antigen remains unidentified.

With the Oncomine TCR Beta short-read assay, DNA from cultured CD4+ T cells was sequenced. Genomic DNA was isolated from cultured CD4+ T cells. TCRdb re-called the PCR reads with MiXCR, one entry per CDR3 protein. The repertoire consists of under 30,000 distinct CDR3 sequences, with roughly 65% occurring once and the leading ten covering 20% to 25%. Treatment described: approximately nine-day PBMC culture with coronavirus spike peptide pools or control peptides (ViraFEST assay). This receptor was obtained from a human donor who received a COVID-19 vaccine. The source material was CD4+ T cells from blood, cultured in vitro, sampled after SARS-CoV-2 vaccination.

Written as DNA, the CDR3 is TGTGCCAGCAGCGGACTAGTAGGTACCACAGATACGCAGTATTTT. This codes for CASSGLVGTTDTQYF. The chain combines TRBV2 with TRBJ2-3, with 7 bases matching TRBD2. The CDR3 is made up of 15 amino acids. Germline V gene lookup returns CDR1 SNHLY and CDR2 FYNNEI. The J segment lost 2 bases and the V segment lost 6 bases, leaving 8 bases of the junction unmatched.